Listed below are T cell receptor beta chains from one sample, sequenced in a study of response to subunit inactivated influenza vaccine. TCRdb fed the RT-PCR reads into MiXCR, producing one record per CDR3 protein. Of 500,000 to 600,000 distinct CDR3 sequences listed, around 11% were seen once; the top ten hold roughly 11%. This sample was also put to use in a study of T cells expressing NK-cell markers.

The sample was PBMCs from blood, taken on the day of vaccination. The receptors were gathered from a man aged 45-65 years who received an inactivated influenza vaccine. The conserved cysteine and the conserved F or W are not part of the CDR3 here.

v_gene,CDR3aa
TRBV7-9,ASSLAPVQETQY
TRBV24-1,ATSDFRGDETQY
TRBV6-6,ASSYLETQY
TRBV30,AWSVPGSGTGELF
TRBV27,ASSHHSPGELF
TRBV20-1,SAPILTGHGYT
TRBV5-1,ASSPWDRGTGELF
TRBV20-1,SARDLSTLYEQY
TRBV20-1,CARGVIAGQTEKLF
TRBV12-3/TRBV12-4,ASSTGTRAF
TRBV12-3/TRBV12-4,ASTPYRDSYEQY
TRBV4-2,ASSRRQGSNEKLF
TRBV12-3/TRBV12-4,ATAGGNQGPNNEKLF
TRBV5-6,ASSQDRGITNEKLF
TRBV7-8,ASSFRREGSRELF
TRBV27,ASSFLWNPGELF
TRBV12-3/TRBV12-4,ASSLSGGAEYGYT
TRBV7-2,ASSLGTGMGEQY
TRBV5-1,ASSGRTGIYGYT
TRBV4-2,ASSQDSGTENEKLF
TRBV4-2,ASSQVPAGEQY
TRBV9,ASSAGTGPITGELF
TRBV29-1,SVEMWDNTEAF
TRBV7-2,ASSFRRTADSPLH
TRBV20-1,SARETTGPSYEQY
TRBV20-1,SAVGTSGRRGFNEQF
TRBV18,ASSYERTAPMIETQY
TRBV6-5,ASSYGLESTDTQY
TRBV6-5,ASSYSSGGDWKLF
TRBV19,ASSPRLGKRDNEQF
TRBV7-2,ASSYAANQPQH
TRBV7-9,ASSWDTSQETQY
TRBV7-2,ASSLGLAGGSYEQY
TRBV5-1,ASSKTGSLGYTQY
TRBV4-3,ASSQGQGLVQY
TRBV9,ASSVGRTGQGFEQY
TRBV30,AWSVDAYNEQF
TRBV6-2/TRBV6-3,ASSYLRYEQY
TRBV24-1,ATSVSGTGQDTQY
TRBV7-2,ASSFTGLQETQY
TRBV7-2,ASSRAKTPGGTQY